This T cell receptor beta chain was documented in a study of blood T cell repertoires in COVID-19. Background on the study: Samples taken during acute and convalescent COVID-19 were collected in the United States, Italy and Spain. The analysed material was cDNA or gDNA that came from T cells, B-cell-depleted T cells, or PBMCs.

This CDR3 region has 15 residues. The protocol was immunoSEQ multiplex PCR, while the TCRdb copy is restricted to in-frame clones and leaves out a portion. The data hold roughly 55,000 clones, with under 85% observed a single time. The chain joins TRBV21-1 to TRBJ1-2; the D call of TRBD1 is as the table states it, not checked on the DNA. TRBV21-1 is a recognized pseudogene. Material for sequencing was peripheral blood. The sequence derives from a woman aged 60-75 years with acute or convalescent COVID-19. CDR3 bases: TGTGCCAGCAGCAAAGGGGACAGGGGAGAGAGTGGCTACACCTTC. It specifies CASSKGDRGESGYTF.